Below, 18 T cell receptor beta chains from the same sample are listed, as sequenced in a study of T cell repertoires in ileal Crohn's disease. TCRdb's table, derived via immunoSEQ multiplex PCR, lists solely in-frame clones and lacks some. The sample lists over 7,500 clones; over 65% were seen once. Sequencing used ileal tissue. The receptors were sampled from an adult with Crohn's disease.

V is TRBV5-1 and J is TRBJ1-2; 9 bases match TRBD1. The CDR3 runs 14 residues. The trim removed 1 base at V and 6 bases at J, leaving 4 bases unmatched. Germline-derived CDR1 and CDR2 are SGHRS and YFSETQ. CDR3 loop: CASSLTGGADGYTF. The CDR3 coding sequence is TGCGCCAGCAGCTTGACAGGGGGCGCGGATGGCTACACCTTC.

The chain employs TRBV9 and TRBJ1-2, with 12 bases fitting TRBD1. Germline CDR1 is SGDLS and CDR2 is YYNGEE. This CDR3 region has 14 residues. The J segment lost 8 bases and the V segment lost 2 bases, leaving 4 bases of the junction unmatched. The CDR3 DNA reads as TGTGCCAGCAGCGTGGGACAGGGGGCGGTCGGCTACACCTTC. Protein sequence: CASSVGQGAVGYTF.

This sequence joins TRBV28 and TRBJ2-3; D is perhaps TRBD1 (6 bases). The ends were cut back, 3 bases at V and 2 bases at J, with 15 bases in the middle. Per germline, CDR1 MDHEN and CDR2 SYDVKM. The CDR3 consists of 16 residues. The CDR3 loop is CASSLVGRTVTDTQYF. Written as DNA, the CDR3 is TGTGCCAGCAGTTTGGTGGGGCGGACAGTCACAGATACGCAGTATTTT.

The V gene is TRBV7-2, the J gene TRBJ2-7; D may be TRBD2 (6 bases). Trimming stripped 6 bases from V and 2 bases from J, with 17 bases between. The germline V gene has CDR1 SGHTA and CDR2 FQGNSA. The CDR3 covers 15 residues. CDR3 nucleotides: TGTGCCAGCAGTCCGGGGGTAGCCGTCCCCTACGAGCAGTACTTC. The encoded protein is CASSPGVAVPYEQYF.

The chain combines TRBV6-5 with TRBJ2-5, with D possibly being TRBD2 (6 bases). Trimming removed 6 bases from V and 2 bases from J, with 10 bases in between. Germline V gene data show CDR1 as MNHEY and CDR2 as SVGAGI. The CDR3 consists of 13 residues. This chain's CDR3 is CASRRDLQETQYF. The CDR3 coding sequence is TGTGCCAGCAGGAGGGACTTACAAGAGACCCAGTACTTC.

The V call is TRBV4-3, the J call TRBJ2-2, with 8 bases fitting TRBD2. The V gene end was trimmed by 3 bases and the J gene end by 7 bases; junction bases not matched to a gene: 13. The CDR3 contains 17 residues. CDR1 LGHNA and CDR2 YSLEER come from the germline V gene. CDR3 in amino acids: CASSHPGGGPGRGELFF. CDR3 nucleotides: TGCGCCAGCAGCCACCCCGGCGGGGGGCCGGGACGCGGGGAGCTGTTTTTT.

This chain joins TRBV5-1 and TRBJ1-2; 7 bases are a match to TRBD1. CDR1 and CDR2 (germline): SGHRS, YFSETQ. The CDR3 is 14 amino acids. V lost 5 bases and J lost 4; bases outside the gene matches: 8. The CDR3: CASSSRDSRYGYTF. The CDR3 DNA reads TGCGCCAGCAGTTCTCGGGACAGCCGCTATGGCTACACCTTC. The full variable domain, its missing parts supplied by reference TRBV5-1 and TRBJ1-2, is KAGVTQTPRYLIKTRGQQVTLSCSPISGHRSVSWYQQTPGQGLQFLFEYFSETQRNKGNFPGRFSGRQFSNSRSEMNVSTLELGDSALYLCASSSRDSRYGYTFGSGTRLTVV.

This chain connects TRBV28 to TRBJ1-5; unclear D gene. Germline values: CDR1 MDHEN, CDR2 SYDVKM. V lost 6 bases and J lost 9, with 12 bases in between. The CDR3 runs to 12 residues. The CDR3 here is CASRSDRGPQHF. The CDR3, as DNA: TGTGCCAGCAGATCAGACCGGGGGCCCCAGCATTTT.

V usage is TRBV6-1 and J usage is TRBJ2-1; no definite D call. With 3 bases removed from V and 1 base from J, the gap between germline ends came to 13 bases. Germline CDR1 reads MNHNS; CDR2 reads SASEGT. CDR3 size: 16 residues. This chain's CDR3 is CASSDVRARSYNEQFF. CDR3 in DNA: TGTGCCAGCAGTGACGTGCGCGCCAGGTCCTACAATGAGCAGTTCTTC.

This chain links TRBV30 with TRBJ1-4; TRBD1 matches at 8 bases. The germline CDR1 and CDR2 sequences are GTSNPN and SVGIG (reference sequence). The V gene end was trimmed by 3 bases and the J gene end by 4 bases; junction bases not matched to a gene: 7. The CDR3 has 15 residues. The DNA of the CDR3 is TGTGCCTGGAGAGACGACAGGGGAATTAATGAAAAACTGTTTTTT. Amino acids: CAWRDDRGINEKLFF.

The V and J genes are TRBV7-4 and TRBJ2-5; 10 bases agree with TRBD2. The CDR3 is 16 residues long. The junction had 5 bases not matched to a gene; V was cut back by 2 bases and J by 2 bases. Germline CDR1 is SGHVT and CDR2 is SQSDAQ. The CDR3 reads CASSLSAGGGQETQYF. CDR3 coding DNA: TGTGCCAGCAGCTTATCAGCGGGAGGGGGGCAAGAGACCCAGTACTTC.

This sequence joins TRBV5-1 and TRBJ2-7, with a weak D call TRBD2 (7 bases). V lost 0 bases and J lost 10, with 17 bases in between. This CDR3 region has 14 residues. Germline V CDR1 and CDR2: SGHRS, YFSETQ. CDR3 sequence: CASSLAEHGGPQYF. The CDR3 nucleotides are TGCGCCAGCAGCTTGGCTGAGCACGGGGGGCCACAGTACTTC.

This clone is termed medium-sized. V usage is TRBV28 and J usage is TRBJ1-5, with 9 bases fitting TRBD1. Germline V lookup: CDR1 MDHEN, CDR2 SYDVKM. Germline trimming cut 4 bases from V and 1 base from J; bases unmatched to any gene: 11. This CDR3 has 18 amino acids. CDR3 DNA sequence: TGTGCCAGCAGTTGCCCGGACAGGGGCGGTTCAAGCAATCAGCCCCAGCATTTT. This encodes CASSCPDRGGSSNQPQHF.

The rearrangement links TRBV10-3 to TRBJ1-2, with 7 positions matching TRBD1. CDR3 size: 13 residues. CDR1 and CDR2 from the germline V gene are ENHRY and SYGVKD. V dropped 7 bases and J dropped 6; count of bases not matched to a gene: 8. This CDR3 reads CAINLQGQDGYTF. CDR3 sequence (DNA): TGTGCCATCAACCTACAGGGGCAGGATGGCTACACCTTC.

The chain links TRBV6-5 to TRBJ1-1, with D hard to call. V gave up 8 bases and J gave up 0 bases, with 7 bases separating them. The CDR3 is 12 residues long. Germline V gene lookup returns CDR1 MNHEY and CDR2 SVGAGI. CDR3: CASGRMNTEAFF. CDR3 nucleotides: TGTGCCAGCGGCAGGATGAACACTGAAGCTTTCTTT.

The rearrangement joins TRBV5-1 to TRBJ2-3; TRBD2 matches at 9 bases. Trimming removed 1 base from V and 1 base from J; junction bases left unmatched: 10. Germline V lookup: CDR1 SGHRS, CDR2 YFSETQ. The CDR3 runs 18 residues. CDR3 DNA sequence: TGCGCCAGCAGCTTGAATGCGGGCGGGAGGGCGGGCACAGATACGCAGTATTTT. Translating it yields CASSLNAGGRAGTDTQYF.

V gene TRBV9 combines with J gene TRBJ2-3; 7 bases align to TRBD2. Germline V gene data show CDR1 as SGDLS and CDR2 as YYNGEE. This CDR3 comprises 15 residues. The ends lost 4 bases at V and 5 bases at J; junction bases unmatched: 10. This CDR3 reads CASSLGGTRGDTQYF. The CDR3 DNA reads TGTGCCAGCAGCCTCGGGGGGACCCGGGGAGATACGCAGTATTTT.

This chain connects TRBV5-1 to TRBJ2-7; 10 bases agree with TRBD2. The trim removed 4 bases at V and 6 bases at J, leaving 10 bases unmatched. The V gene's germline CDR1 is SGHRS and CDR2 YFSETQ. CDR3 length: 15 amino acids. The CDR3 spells CASSPESGRAVEQYF. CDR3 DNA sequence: TGCGCCAGCAGCCCGGAAAGCGGGAGGGCCGTCGAGCAGTACTTC.